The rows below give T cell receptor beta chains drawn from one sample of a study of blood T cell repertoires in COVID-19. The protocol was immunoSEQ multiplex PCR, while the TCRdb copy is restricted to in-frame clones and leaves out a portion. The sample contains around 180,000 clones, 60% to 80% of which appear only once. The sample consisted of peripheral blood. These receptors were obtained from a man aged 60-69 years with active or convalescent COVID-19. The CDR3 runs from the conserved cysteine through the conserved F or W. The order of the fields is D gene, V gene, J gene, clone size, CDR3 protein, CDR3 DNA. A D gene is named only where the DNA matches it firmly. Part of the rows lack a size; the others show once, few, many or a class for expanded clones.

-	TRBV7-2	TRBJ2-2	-	CASSYEQAGELFF	TGTGCCAGCAGCTACGAACAGGCCGGGGAGCTGTTTTTT
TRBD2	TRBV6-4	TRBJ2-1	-	CASSVGGGSYNEQFF	TGTGCCAGCAGTGTCGGGGGGGGATCCTACAATGAGCAGTTCTTC
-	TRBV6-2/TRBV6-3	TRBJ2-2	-	CASSRIRVAGELFF	TGTGCCAGCAGCCGAATCAGGGTTGCCGGGGAGCTGTTTTTT
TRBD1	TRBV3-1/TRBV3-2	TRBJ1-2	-	CASSQDYRGHGYTF	TGTGCCAGCAGCCAAGATTACAGGGGGCATGGCTACACCTTC
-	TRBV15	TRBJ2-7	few	CATSRGPQKYEQYF	TGTGCCACCAGCAGAGGCCCACAGAAGTACGAGCAGTACTTC
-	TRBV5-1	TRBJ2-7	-	CASSLGSAAYEQYF	TGCGCCAGCAGCTTGGGCTCTGCGGCCTACGAGCAGTACTTC
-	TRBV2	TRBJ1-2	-	CASRPDNYGYTF	TGTGCCAGCAGACCAGATAACTATGGCTACACCTTC
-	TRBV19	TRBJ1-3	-	CASSIRELSGNTIYF	TGTGCCAGTAGTATTCGGGAGCTCTCTGGAAACACCATATATTTT
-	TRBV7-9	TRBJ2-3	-	CASTERGSDTQYF	TGTGCCAGCACCGAAAGGGGTAGCGATACGCAGTATTTT
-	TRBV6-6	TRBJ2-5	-	CASSSPRMYQETQYF	TGTGCCAGCAGTTCACCCAGAATGTACCAAGAGACCCAGTACTTC
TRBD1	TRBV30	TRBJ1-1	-	CAWSVRGQLFGSEAFF	TGTGCCTGGAGTGTACGGGGACAGTTGTTCGGATCTGAAGCTTTCTTT
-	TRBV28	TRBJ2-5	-	CASSSPGRETQYF	TGTGCCAGCAGTTCGCCGGGGAGAGAGACCCAGTACTTC
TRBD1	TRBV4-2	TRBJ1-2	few	CASSPAGQGAYGYTF	TGTGCCAGCAGCCCGGCAGGACAGGGGGCTTATGGCTACACCTTC
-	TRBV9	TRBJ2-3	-	CASSVSGTDTQYF	TGTGCCAGCAGCGTATCGGGCACAGATACGCAGTATTTT
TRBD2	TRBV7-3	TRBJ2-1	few	CASSQSHGLAGEQFF	TGTGCCAGCAGCCAATCCCACGGACTAGCGGGTGAGCAGTTCTTC
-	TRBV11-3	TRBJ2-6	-	CASSLGGAALGGANVLTF	TGTGCCAGCAGCTTAGGCGGAGCCGCCCTTGGAGGGGCCAACGTCCTGACTTTC
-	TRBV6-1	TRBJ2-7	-	CASSEAVSTTSYEQYF	TGTGCCAGCAGTGAAGCGGTCAGTACGACTAGTTACGAGCAGTACTTC
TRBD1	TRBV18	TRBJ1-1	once	CASLGQANTEAFF	TGTGCCAGCTTGGGACAGGCGAACACTGAAGCTTTCTTT
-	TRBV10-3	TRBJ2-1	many	CAISESRRSSYNEQFF	TGTGCCATCAGTGAGTCGCGGCGGAGCTCCTACAATGAGCAGTTCTTC
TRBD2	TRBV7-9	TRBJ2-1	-	CASSAPGLATPNEQFF	TGTGCCAGCAGCGCTCCGGGACTAGCGACCCCCAATGAGCAGTTCTTC
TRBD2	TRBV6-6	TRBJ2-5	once	CASSYDGAGGETQYF	TGTGCCAGCAGTTATGACGGAGCGGGGGGAGAGACCCAGTACTTC
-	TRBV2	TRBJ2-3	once	CASLGSDLTDTQYF	TGTGCCAGCCTCGGGTCCGACCTCACAGATACGCAGTATTTT
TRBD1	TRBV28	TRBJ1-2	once	CASSSGQGSNYGYTF	TGTGCCAGCAGTTCAGGACAGGGAAGTAACTATGGCTACACCTTC
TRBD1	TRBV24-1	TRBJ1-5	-	CATSDPDRGNQPQHF	TGTGCCACCAGTGATCCCGACAGGGGGAATCAGCCCCAGCATTTT
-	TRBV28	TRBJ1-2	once	CASSFPGGNYGYTF	TGTGCCAGCAGTTTCCCGGGGGGTAACTATGGCTACACCTTC